This is a list of T cell receptor beta chains from one sample in a study of T cell responses to AZD1222 COVID-19 vaccine. Using immunoSEQ multiplex PCR, the repertoire was profiled, and TCRdb retains in-frame clones only, with some absent. Of just over 150,000 clones listed, 90% are singletons. This specimen consisted of peripheral blood, obtained on day 0 of AZD1222 vaccination. Source of these receptors: an adult in good health. CDR3s include the opening cysteine and the closing phenylalanine or tryptophan. D genes are given only for firm matches. Part of the rows lack a size; the others show once, few, many or a class for expanded clones.

d_call j_call clone_size v_call cdr3_aa cdr3_nt
TRBD1 TRBJ2-5 . TRBV10-3 CAISVGTGAIQETQYF TGTGCCATCAGTGTGGGGACAGGGGCGATACAAGAGACCCAGTACTTC
. TRBJ2-1 . TRBV20-1 CSAKHGGWFF TGCAGTGCTAAACATGGGGGGTGGTTCTTC
. TRBJ1-3 . TRBV11-2 CASSLGYHAGNTIYF TGTGCCAGCAGCTTAGGCTACCATGCTGGAAACACCATATATTTT
. TRBJ2-1 . TRBV2 CASSEILGNEQFF TGTGCCAGCAGTGAAATATTGGGTAATGAGCAGTTCTTC
TRBD1 TRBJ1-6 . TRBV28 CASRAEGASQIHF TGTGCCAGCAGGGCGGAGGGGGCTTCGCAGATCCACTTT
. TRBJ1-2 . TRBV28 CASSLRQDYGYTF TGTGCCAGCAGTTTGCGACAGGACTATGGCTACACCTTC
. TRBJ2-7 . TRBV27 CASSSARDGYEQYF TGTGCCAGCAGTTCAGCCCGGGACGGTTACGAGCAGTACTTC
. TRBJ1-6 . TRBV5-1 CASSQEGGHNSPLHF TGCGCCAGCAGCCAGGAGGGGGGGCATAATTCACCCCTCCACTTT
. TRBJ2-7 . TRBV28 CASSPGIYEQYF TGTGCCAGCAGTCCAGGGATCTACGAGCAGTACTTC
. TRBJ1-1 once TRBV5-1 CASSEGQKKNTEAFF TGCGCCAGCAGCGAAGGACAGAAGAAGAACACTGAAGCTTTCTTT
. TRBJ1-3 . TRBV15 CATIDSSGNTIYF TGTGCCACCATTGATAGCTCTGGAAACACCATATATTTT
. TRBJ2-7 . TRBV21-1 CASSKGTSGNHREGGEQYF TGTGCCAGCAGCAAAGGTACTAGCGGGAATCATCGGGAAGGTGGCGAGCAGTACTTC
. TRBJ1-3 . TRBV5-4 CASSLQGGNTIYF TGTGCCAGCAGCTTACAGGGTGGAAACACCATATATTTT
TRBD2 TRBJ2-1 . TRBV29-1 CSVEGTSGAYNEQFF TGCAGCGTAGAAGGGACTAGCGGGGCTTACAATGAGCAGTTCTTC
. TRBJ2-7 . TRBV28 CASINSRDGGWEQYF TGTGCCAGCATAAATTCCCGGGACGGAGGTTGGGAGCAGTACTTC
TRBD1 TRBJ1-2 . TRBV28 CASSLVVVGGSYGYTF TGTGCCAGCAGTTTAGTCGTAGTAGGGGGCAGCTATGGCTACACCTTC
TRBD1 TRBJ1-5 . TRBV15 CATSSRDRGQPQHF TGTGCCACCAGCAGTCGTGACAGGGGGCAGCCCCAGCATTTT